This T cell receptor (beta chain) originates from a study of T cell responses to AZD1222 COVID-19 vaccine. Study-level results: Only a handful of AZD1222 recipients, roughly six in all, had baseline seropositivity. Following two doses of AZD1222, Spike-specific TCR breadth and depth rose. Repertoire sampling happened only post peak T cell response.

This clone was detected only once. Antigen: not known. TCRdb's copy holds only in-frame clones and misses some; the assay was immunoSEQ multiplex PCR. The table has some 150,000 clones, 85% to 95% seen once. The CDR3 runs 14 residues. The material sequenced was peripheral blood, taken on day 0 of MenACWY control vaccination. The source of this sequence is an adult in good health. V usage is TRBV21-1 and J usage is TRBJ2-1; the table names TRBD2, a call not compared with the DNA. TRBV21-1 is annotated as a pseudogene. The DNA for the CDR3 is TGTGCCAGCAGACTAGCGGGTATTGGTAAGGGGCAGTTCTTC. Its translation is CASRLAGIGKGQFF.